The rows below give T cell receptor beta chains drawn from one sample of a study of blood T cell repertoires in COVID-19. Libraries were prepared by immunoSEQ multiplex PCR; TCRdb keeps only in-frame clonotypes and omits some of them. There are around 120,000 clones in the sample; over 60% occur only once, and roughly 5.6% lies in the top ten. Sequencing input: peripheral blood. The origin of the receptors is a man aged 65-85 years with acute or convalescent COVID-19. The CDR3 runs from the conserved cysteine through the conserved F or W. The D gene is left open where the match is weak. The size of a clone is reported for some rows only, either as once, few or many, or as a class for expanded clones.

j_gene | abundance | v_gene | d_gene | CDR3nt | CDR3aa
TRBJ2-7 | - | TRBV7-3 | TRBD2 | TGTGCCAGCAGCCCCCAAGCGGGGACCTACGAGCAGTACTTC | CASSPQAGTYEQYF
TRBJ2-1 | - | TRBV5-6 | - | TGTGCCAGCAGTCTTGCTATTGAGCAGTTCTTC | CASSLAIEQFF
TRBJ1-6 | few | TRBV9 | TRBD1 | TGTGCCAGCAGCGCGGGACAGGATAATTCACCCCTCCACTTT | CASSAGQDNSPLHF
TRBJ2-7 | - | TRBV5-1 | TRBD2 | TGCGCCAGCAGCTTGGCCGCGCCGAGGGAGGGCTACGAGCAGTACTTC | CASSLAAPREGYEQYF
TRBJ2-5 | - | TRBV7-9 | - | TGTGCCAGCAGCCCGTCCGGGCAAGAGACCCAGTACTTC | CASSPSGQETQYF
TRBJ2-3 | - | TRBV7-2 | - | TGTGCCAGCAGCTTAACGCAGGGTAATCCAGATACGCAGTATTTT | CASSLTQGNPDTQYF
TRBJ2-7 | once | TRBV4-2 | - | TGTGCCAGCAGCCAAGATCAGCGGGCCTACGAGCAGTACTTC | CASSQDQRAYEQYF
TRBJ1-2 | - | TRBV5-1 | TRBD1 | TGCGCCAGCAGCGAGGACAGGGGATTCTATGGCTACACCTTC | CASSEDRGFYGYTF
TRBJ1-2 | - | TRBV9 | - | TGTGCCAGCAGCGCCTCCTCCCCTCCGGGTGGCTACACCTTC | CASSASSPPGGYTF
TRBJ2-3 | - | TRBV28 | TRBD2 | TGTGCCAGCAGCCGGACTAGTCTCCCAGATACGCAGTATTTT | CASSRTSLPDTQYF
TRBJ1-2 | - | TRBV1 | - | TGCACCAGCAGCCAAGCTGAGGGGAGGTGGGGCTACACCTTC | CTSSQAEGRWGYTF
TRBJ2-3 | - | TRBV27 | TRBD2 | TGTGCCAGCAATAGGGGACTAGCGTCAAGCACAGATACGCAGTATTTT | CASNRGLASSTDTQYF
TRBJ2-7 | few | TRBV7-8 | - | TGTGCCAGCAGCCCCAGCTACGAGCAGTACTTC | CASSPSYEQYF
TRBJ2-1 | - | TRBV5-6 | TRBD2 | TGTGCCAGCAGCCCGGGACTAGCGGGGTACAATGAGCAGTTCTTC | CASSPGLAGYNEQFF
TRBJ1-1 | - | TRBV19 | TRBD1 | TGTGCCAGTAGTATGCAGGGGGCGAACACTGAAGCTTTCTTT | CASSMQGANTEAFF
TRBJ1-1 | - | TRBV9 | TRBD1 | TGTGCCAGCAGCACCGGGACAGGGCCAAACACTGAAGCTTTCTTT | CASSTGTGPNTEAFF
TRBJ1-4 | - | TRBV3-1/TRBV3-2 | TRBD1 | TGTGCCAGCAGCCTTAGGACAGGGGGGGAAAAACTGTTTTTT | CASSLRTGGEKLFF
TRBJ1-4 | - | TRBV13 | - | TGTGCCAGCAGCTCATCCCCAGGGGTCAATGAAAAACTGTTTTTT | CASSSSPGVNEKLFF
TRBJ1-1 | - | TRBV15 | - | TGTGCCACCTCCTACCGCGGCACTGAAGCTTTCTTT | CATSYRGTEAFF
TRBJ2-7 | - | TRBV5-4 | TRBD2 | TGTGCCAGCAGCAATGGACTAGCGGGCTCCTACGAGCAGTACTTC | CASSNGLAGSYEQYF
TRBJ2-7 | - | TRBV4-3 | TRBD1 | TGCGCCAGCAGCCGAGACGGGACAGGGGTCACCTACGAGCAGTACTTC | CASSRDGTGVTYEQYF
TRBJ1-6 | - | TRBV2 | - | TGTGCCAGCAGTGAAGCGCCTTTAATACTCAATTCACCCCTCCACTTT | CASSEAPLILNSPLHF
TRBJ2-5 | - | TRBV6-5 | - | TGTGCCAGCAGTCAACACAGAGAGACCCAGTACTTC | CASSQHRETQYF
TRBJ1-1 | - | TRBV18 | - | TGTGCCAGCTCACCACCCTACGGGAACACTGAAGCTTTCTTT | CASSPPYGNTEAFF
TRBJ1-1 | - | TRBV13 | TRBD1 | TGTGCCAGCAGCCTCCGACAGGGCGCTGAAGCTTTCTTT | CASSLRQGAEAFF
TRBJ1-2 | - | TRBV7-8 | - | TGTGCCAGCAGCAGCACCCGGACAGCAAACTATGGCTACACCTTC | CASSSTRTANYGYTF
TRBJ1-6 | once | TRBV6-5 | TRBD1 | TGTGCCAGCAGTTACTCCGGACAGGGGAATTCACCCCTCCACTTT | CASSYSGQGNSPLHF
TRBJ1-6 | - | TRBV7-3 | TRBD1 | TGTGCCAGCAGCCCGGGTCAACAGGGGACTAATTCACCCCTCCACTTT | CASSPGQQGTNSPLHF
TRBJ2-1 | - | TRBV30 | - | TGTGCCTGGAGTGGGTCCGGGACTTCGAGCTCCTACAATGAGCAGTTCTTC | CAWSGSGTSSSYNEQFF
TRBJ2-1 | once | TRBV25-1 | TRBD2 | TGTGCCAGCAGTGGTCAGACTAGCGGGAGGGCCCTCGATGAGCAGTTCTTC | CASSGQTSGRALDEQFF
TRBJ2-3 | - | TRBV2 | TRBD2 | TGTGCCAGCAGCAGTAGCGGGGGGGCTAGAGATACGCAGTATTTT | CASSSSGGARDTQYF
TRBJ1-5 | - | TRBV5-1 | - | TGCGCCAGCAGCTTGTCCGGAGATCGAGCCGAGGTCCAGCATTTT | CASSLSGDRAEVQHF
TRBJ1-2 | - | TRBV24-1 | TRBD1 | TGTGCCACCAGTGGCGGACAGGGGGCGCGGTTCGGCTACACCTTC | CATSGGQGARFGYTF
TRBJ1-5 | - | TRBV30 | TRBD1 | TGTGCCTGGGAACAGGGGGTTGGTCAGCCCCAGCATTTT | CAWEQGVGQPQHF